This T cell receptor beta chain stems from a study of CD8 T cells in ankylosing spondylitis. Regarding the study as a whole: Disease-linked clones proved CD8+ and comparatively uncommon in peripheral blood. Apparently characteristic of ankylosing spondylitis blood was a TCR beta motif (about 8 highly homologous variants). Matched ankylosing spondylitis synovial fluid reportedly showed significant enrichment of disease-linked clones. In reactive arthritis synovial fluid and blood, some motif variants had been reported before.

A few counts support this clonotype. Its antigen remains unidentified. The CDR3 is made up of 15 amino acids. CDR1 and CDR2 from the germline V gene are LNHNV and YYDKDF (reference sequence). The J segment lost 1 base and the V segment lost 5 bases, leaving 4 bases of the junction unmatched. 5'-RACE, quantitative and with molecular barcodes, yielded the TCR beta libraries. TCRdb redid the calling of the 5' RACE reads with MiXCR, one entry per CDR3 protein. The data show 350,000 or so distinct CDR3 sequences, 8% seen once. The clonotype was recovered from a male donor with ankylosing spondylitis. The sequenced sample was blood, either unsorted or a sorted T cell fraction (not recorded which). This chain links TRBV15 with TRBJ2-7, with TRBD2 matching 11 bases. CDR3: CATSARLAGSYEQYF. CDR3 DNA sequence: TGTGCCACCAGCGCCCGACTAGCGGGATCCTACGAGCAGTACTTC.